The 3 T cell receptor beta chains below come from one sample, sequenced in a study of blood T cell repertoires in COVID-19. Profiled with immunoSEQ multiplex PCR; TCRdb holds only in-frame clones, not every one. The table includes over 200,000 clones, about 80% detected once. Sequencing was carried out using PBMCs or T cells enriched from blood (not recorded which). The receptor set was obtained from a man in his forties who had recovered from COVID-19.

This chain connects TRBV11-2 to TRBJ2-2; possibly TRBD2 for D (6 bases). CDR3 length: 15 amino acids. Trimming cost V 2 bases and J 5 bases, with 12 bases left between them. Germline V CDR1 and CDR2: SGHAT, FQNNGV. The DNA for the CDR3 is TGTGCCAGCAGCTTAAGGCGGGGTGGGACCGGGGAGCTGTTTTTT. This encodes CASSLRRGGTGELFF.

At least ten counts were recorded for this clone. The chain links TRBV15 to TRBJ2-3; possibly TRBD1 for D (7 bases). This CDR3 comprises 19 residues. Germline loops: CDR1 LNHNV, CDR2 YYDKDF (reference sequence). V lost 0 bases and J lost 1, with 20 bases in between. CDR3 region: CATSRDRRGPEEGTDTQYF. CDR3 DNA: TGTGCCACCAGCAGAGATAGGAGGGGGCCGGAGGAGGGCACAGATACGCAGTATTTT.

The chain couples TRBV7-2 to TRBJ2-3, with 10 bases that match TRBD2. The germline V gene has CDR1 SGHTA and CDR2 FQGNSA. The CDR3 loop spans 16 amino acids. V gave up 6 bases and J gave up 0 bases; unmatched junction bases: 6. The CDR3 bases are TGTGCCAGCAGGTTGGGACTAGCGCAAAGCACAGATACGCAGTATTTT. Protein product: CASRLGLAQSTDTQYF.